These T cell receptor beta chains were read from a single sample in a study of graft-versus-host responses after intestinal transplantation. Only in-frame clones appear in the TCRdb table, and some are missing; sequencing was by immunoSEQ multiplex PCR. Of about 50,000 clones in the sample, around 90% were seen once. No antigens are known for them. The material sequenced was unstimulated CD4+ T cells sorted from spleen or lymph node cells, taken before transplant. Every receptor here comes from a human donor who was the organ donor for an intestinal transplant. Both conserved end residues are part of each CDR3. A D gene is named only where the DNA matches it firmly. Only some rows state a clone size, as once, few, many or a class for expanded clones.

size	D	V	J	DNA	CDR3
.	TRBD2	TRBV4-2	TRBJ2-1	TGTGCCAGCAGCCAAGAACGTCTAGCGGGAGTAGACGAGCAGTTCTTC	CASSQERLAGVDEQFF
.	TRBD1	TRBV7-2	TRBJ2-6	TGTGCCAGCAGCGAAGGGACAGGGGGTAACTCTGGGGCCAACGTCCTGACTTTC	CASSEGTGGNSGANVLTF
.	.	TRBV4-2	TRBJ2-2	TGTGCCAGCAGCCAAGATGGGGGCTCCGGGGAGCTGTTTTTT	CASSQDGGSGELFF
.	TRBD2	TRBV25-1	TRBJ2-2	TGTGCCAGCAGTGTGGGAGGGGAATCGGGGCCCGGGGAGCTGTTTTTT	CASSVGGESGPGELFF
.	TRBD2	TRBV6-1	TRBJ2-3	TGTGCCAGCAGAGCATGGACTAGCGGCACAGATACGCAGTATTTT	CASRAWTSGTDTQYF
.	TRBD1	TRBV11-1	TRBJ2-1	TGTGCCAGCAGCTTAGTCACAGGGGGCAATGAGCAGTTCTTC	CASSLVTGGNEQFF
.	TRBD1	TRBV10-3	TRBJ1-6	TGTGCCATCAGTGGCCTCCGGGACAGTAATTCACCCCTCCACTTT	CAISGLRDSNSPLHF
.	TRBD2	TRBV28	TRBJ2-1	TGTGCCAGCAGTTCAAGACTAGCGGGTTACAATGAGCAGTTCTTC	CASSSRLAGYNEQFF
.	.	TRBV20-1	TRBJ2-1	TGCAGTGCTCGACGGGGTGGAAAGCAGTTCTTC	CSARRGGKQFF
.	.	TRBV15	TRBJ2-1	TGTGCCACCAGCAGGGACGTTCGGCAAAATGAGCAGTTCTTC	CATSRDVRQNEQFF
.	.	TRBV28	TRBJ2-7	TGTGCCAGCAGCCCCTGGGAACGGAAAGACTACGAGCAGTACTTC	CASSPWERKDYEQYF
.	.	TRBV11-2	TRBJ2-3	TGTGCCAGCAGCCTCAACCGGGAGTCGGGAGATACGCAGTATTTT	CASSLNRESGDTQYF
.	.	TRBV6-4	TRBJ1-1	TGTGCCAGCAGGATGGAGGGCATGGGCACTGAAGCTTTCTTT	CASRMEGMGTEAFF
.	TRBD2	TRBV28	TRBJ2-1	TGTGCCAGCAGTCTAGCGGGAGCGGGGTCCTACAATGAGCAGTTCTTC	CASSLAGAGSYNEQFF
.	.	TRBV6-6	TRBJ2-7	TGTGCCAGCAGTTACTACGGGACGGGCTACGAGCAGTACTTC	CASSYYGTGYEQYF
.	.	TRBV5-5	TRBJ1-4	TGTGCCAGCAGCTTGTCCGCACAGGGAGAAAAACTGTTTTTT	CASSLSAQGEKLFF
.	.	TRBV18	TRBJ2-3	TGTGCCAGCTCACCACTAACTTTTAGCACAGATACGCAGTATTTT	CASSPLTFSTDTQYF
.	TRBD2	TRBV29-1	TRBJ2-2	TGCAGCGTTGGGCCCCGCGGGGGGGGCACCGGGGAGCTGTTTTTT	CSVGPRGGGTGELFF
.	TRBD2	TRBV5-4	TRBJ2-7	TGTGCCAGCAGCGGTGGACTAGCGGGACCCTACGAGCAGTACTTC	CASSGGLAGPYEQYF
few	.	TRBV4-1	TRBJ2-7	TGCGCCAGCAGCCAAGATCGTCGGCAGTACTTC	CASSQDRRQYF
.	.	TRBV15	TRBJ2-1	TGTGCCACCAGCAGGCGTTCCCTCACCTACAATGAGCAGTTCTTC	CATSRRSLTYNEQFF
.	.	TRBV7-9	TRBJ1-4	TGTGCCAGCAGCTTAGGTGTCGGATCTAATGAAAAACTGTTTTTT	CASSLGVGSNEKLFF
once	.	TRBV11-3	TRBJ2-7	TGTGCCAGCAGCAAAGTCTCTAACTCCTACGAGCAGTACTTC	CASSKVSNSYEQYF
.	.	TRBV5-4	TRBJ2-3	TGTGCCAGCGGCCCCCGGTTGGGCACAGATACGCAGTATTTT	CASGPRLGTDTQYF
.	TRBD2	TRBV7-3	TRBJ2-1	TGTGCCAGCAGCCCACTAGCGGGAGGGCCTAATGAGCAGTTCTTC	CASSPLAGGPNEQFF
.	.	TRBV29-1	TRBJ1-5	TGCAGCGTACAAACCGGGGGGAATCAGCCCCAGCATTTT	CSVQTGGNQPQHF
.	TRBD1	TRBV7-9	TRBJ2-2	TGTGCCAGCAGCCTTCGACAGGGGGCAACCGGGGAGCTGTTTTTT	CASSLRQGATGELFF
.	TRBD1	TRBV11-1	TRBJ2-3	TGTGCCAGCAGCTACGGGACAGCAGCCCAATTCACAGATACGCAGTATTTT	CASSYGTAAQFTDTQYF
.	.	TRBV19	TRBJ1-4	TGTGCCAGTACGCAGGGGCGATCTAATGAAAAACTGTTTTTT	CASTQGRSNEKLFF
.	TRBD2	TRBV27	TRBJ2-1	TGTGCCAGCAGTTTAAGGAACGTAGCGGGATACTACAATGAGCAGTTCTTC	CASSLRNVAGYYNEQFF
once	.	TRBV5-6	TRBJ2-7	TGTGCCAGCAGCTTCTCCTACGAGCAGTACTTC	CASSFSYEQYF
.	.	TRBV18	TRBJ1-2	TGTGCCAGCTCACCACCCGCAGGGGATGGCTACACCTTC	CASSPPAGDGYTF
medium-sized	.	TRBV30	TRBJ2-3	TGTGCCTGGAGTTCTACGACAGAATACACAGATACGCAGTATTTT	CAWSSTTEYTDTQYF
.	.	TRBV5-1	TRBJ2-1	TGCGCCAGCAGCTGGGACAATGAGCAGTTCTTC	CASSWDNEQFF
.	.	TRBV5-1	TRBJ2-7	TGCGCCAGCAGCTTGGACATTTCCTACGAGCAGTACTTC	CASSLDISYEQYF
.	.	TRBV19	TRBJ1-5	TGTGCCAGTAGTATAATCGACCCAGTCAATCAGCCCCAGCATTTT	CASSIIDPVNQPQHF
.	.	TRBV15	TRBJ1-6	TGTGCCACCAGCAGAGATACAGGGCGCTCACCCCTCCACTTT	CATSRDTGRSPLHF
.	.	TRBV25-1	TRBJ1-4	TGTGCCAGCAGTGAAGGGGGCGTTTTTGAAAAACTGTTTTTT	CASSEGGVFEKLFF
few	.	TRBV7-6	TRBJ2-5	TGTGCCAGCAGCATTCAAGAGACCCAGTACTTC	CASSIQETQYF
.	.	TRBV25-1	TRBJ2-7	TGTGCCAGCAGCGGGATTAGCAACGAGCAGTACTTC	CASSGISNEQYF
.	TRBD1	TRBV7-8	TRBJ1-4	TGTGCCAGCAGCTTAGATCCCAGGGGGCGAGAAGAAGAAAAACTGTTTTTT	CASSLDPRGREEEKLFF